This passage covers 21 T cell receptor beta chains from one sample sequenced in a study of blood T cells in healthy people across ages. Together with a sample-barcoded 5' primer, a J-beta primer mix was included in a second PCR lasting roughly 6 to 12 cycles. Each CDR3 protein is one row after TCRdb ran MiXCR on the 5' RACE reads. The data hold hundreds of thousands of distinct CDR3 sequences, with more than 40% observed a single time. Sequenced input: blood. The receptors were sampled from a man aged 60-69 years in good health.

Only a few counts were recorded for this clonotype. This rearrangement joins TRBV6-2 or TRBV6-3 to TRBJ2-4, with 11 nucleotides matching TRBD1. The J call may not be correct, given that the DNA end is closer to TRBJ2-5. Germline V gives CDR1 MNHEY, CDR2 SVGEGT. CDR3 length: 14 amino acids. CDR3 coding DNA: TGTGCCAGCAACGGACAGGGGGCAATCGAGACCCAGTACTTC. This codes for CASNGQGAIETQYF.

The chain has TRBV10-3 and TRBJ2-2; TRBD1 matches at 10 bases. V shed 5 bases and J 2 bases; nucleotides not matched to a gene: 5. Germline loops: CDR1 ENHRY, CDR2 SYGVKD. This CDR3 has 16 amino acids. The CDR3 spells CAISSGTGENTGELFF. In nucleotides, the CDR3 is TGTGCCATCAGTTCCGGGACAGGGGAAAACACCGGGGAGCTGTTTTTT.

V usage is TRBV7-6 and J usage is TRBJ2-7, with 8 bases matching TRBD1. Trimming took 2 bases from V and 7 from J; bases not matched to a gene: 13. The CDR3 sequence is 16 residues long. The V gene's germline CDR1 is SGHVS and CDR2 FNYEAQ. The CDR3 loop reads CASSLYQAGQGGEQYF. In nucleotides, the CDR3 is TGTGCCAGCAGCTTATACCAGGCCGGACAGGGTGGGGAGCAGTACTTC.

The table lists this clonotype with a few counts. The rearrangement uses TRBV5-1 and TRBJ2-6; no clear D gene. The ends were cut back, 0 bases at V and 0 bases at J, with 7 bases in the middle. The CDR3 loop spans 16 amino acids. CDR1 is SGHRS and CDR2 is YFSETQ in the germline V gene. As DNA, the CDR3 is TGCGCCAGCAGCTTGGTTCGGAGCTCTGGGGCCAACGTCCTGACTTTC. Translation gives CASSLVRSSGANVLTF.

The chain is built from TRBV2 and TRBJ2-5, with 13 bases that match TRBD2. Trimming removed 6 bases from V and 3 bases from J; junction bases left unmatched: 4. The CDR3 spans 15 residues. The V gene's germline CDR1 is SNHLY and CDR2 FYNNEI. CDR3 region: CASRVGTSGEETQYF. CDR3 DNA: TGTGCCAGCAGAGTAGGGACTAGCGGGGAAGAGACCCAGTACTTC.

This chain uses TRBV29-1 with TRBJ2-5; no clear D gene. Trimming took 5 bases from V and 5 from J, leaving 12 bases between them. Germline-derived CDR1 and CDR2 are SQVTM and ANQGSEA. The CDR3 is made up of 12 amino acids. The CDR3 here is CSVIYAGETQYF. The DNA of the CDR3 is TGCAGCGTTATATATGCCGGGGAGACCCAGTACTTC.

V gene TRBV14 combines with J gene TRBJ2-1; possibly TRBD2 for D (6 bases). CDR1 is SGHDN, CDR2 FVKESK, per germline. The V and J ends lost 6 bases and 10 bases respectively, with 19 bases between them. The CDR3 sequence is 14 residues long. CDR3 nucleotides: TGTGCCAGCAGGTACACCGGGGGTACGGGAGAGCAGTTCTTC. It specifies CASRYTGGTGEQFF.

This chain uses TRBV5-1 with TRBJ1-2; perhaps TRBD1 as D (5 bases). Germline lookup yields CDR1 SGHRS and CDR2 YFSETQ. This CDR3 region has 14 residues. Trimming took off 0 bases at V and 4 bases at J, with 10 bases between the two ends. For the CDR3, the DNA is TGCGCCAGCAGCTTGGTTCCGGGGACCTATGGCTACACCTTC. It encodes CASSLVPGTYGYTF.

The V call is TRBV7-2, the J call TRBJ1-2, with TRBD1 as a possible D gene (5 bases). Trimming took 5 bases from V and 5 from J, leaving 24 bases between them. The CDR3 has 17 residues. Germline-derived CDR1 and CDR2 are SGHTA and FQGNSA. Here the CDR3 DNA reads TGTGCCAGCAGCCTTGTCGACAGCCGAATCGGTGGGTATGGCTACACCTTC. The encoded protein is CASSLVDSRIGGYGYTF.

The chain is built from TRBV5-6 and TRBJ2-7, with 9 bases lining up with TRBD1. V dropped 5 bases and J dropped 2; count of bases not matched to a gene: 5. The germline CDR1 and CDR2 sequences are SGHDT and YYEEEE. The CDR3 has 14 residues. The CDR3 is CASSWTGDTYEQYF. The CDR3 DNA sequence: TGTGCCAGCAGTTGGACAGGGGACACCTACGAGCAGTACTTC.

The chain has TRBV7-8 and TRBJ2-7, with a possible D match to TRBD1 (6 bases). The CDR3 spans 11 residues. The germline V gene has CDR1 SGHVS and CDR2 FQNEAQ. V gave up 5 bases and J gave up 11 bases, with 13 bases separating them. CDR3 sequence reads: CASSAGQFEYF. CDR3 coding DNA: TGTGCCAGCAGCGCTGGACAGTTTGAGTACTTC.

This clonotype was seen a few times. This chain uses TRBV7-9 with TRBJ2-5; no reliable D call. The closer fit of TRBJ2-7 to the DNA end suggests the J call may be wrong. This CDR3 has 13 residues. Germline V lookup: CDR1 SEHNR, CDR2 FQNEAQ (reference sequence). The CDR3 DNA is TGTGCCAGCAGCCGTAACAATGCCTACGAGCAGTACTTC. Translated, it gives CASSRNNAYEQYF.

This rearrangement joins TRBV6-2 or TRBV6-3 to TRBJ1-1; TRBD1 is a possible D gene (6 bases). Germline V CDR1 and CDR2: MNHEY, SVGEGT. This CDR3 spans 10 amino acids. The V and J ends lost 8 bases and 6 bases respectively, with 7 bases between them. CDR3 nucleotides: TGTGCCAGCCAGGGGCCTGAAGCTTTCTTT. This sequence encodes CASQGPEAFF.

V and J are TRBV5-1 and TRBJ1-1; D is possibly TRBD1 (5 bases). V was cut by 3 bases and J by 6 bases, with 18 bases left in between. This CDR3 is 15 amino acids long. The germline V gene has CDR1 SGHRS and CDR2 YFSETQ. In DNA form, the CDR3 reads TGCGCCAGCAGCTATACCGGGACTCAGGGCCCTGAAGCTTTCTTT. Its protein product is CASSYTGTQGPEAFF. Complete variable domain (other parts from reference TRBV5-1 and TRBJ1-1): KAGVTQTPRYLIKTRGQQVTLSCSPISGHRSVSWYQQTPGQGLQFLFEYFSETQRNKGNFPGRFSGRQFSNSRSEMNVSTLELGDSALYLCASSYTGTQGPEAFFGQGTRLTVV.

This clonotype was detected a few times. The V call is TRBV18, the J call TRBJ2-5, with TRBD1 matching 7 bases. V was pared by 3 bases and J by 2 bases, with 6 bases of the junction left unmatched. The germline V gene encodes CDR1 KGHSH and CDR2 LQKENI. The CDR3 has 15 amino acids. The CDR3 reads CASSPRTGPQETQYF. CDR3 DNA sequence: TGTGCCAGCTCACCGAGGACAGGACCTCAAGAGACCCAGTACTTC. The entire variable domain, with the rest obtained from reference TRBV18 and TRBJ2-5, is as follows: NAGVMQNPRHLVRRRGQEARLRCSPMKGHSHVYWYRQLPEEGLKFMVYLQKENIIDESGMPKERFSAEFPKEGPSILRIQQVVRGDSAAYFCASSPRTGPQETQYFGPGTRLLVL.

The chain links TRBV12-3 or TRBV12-4 to TRBJ2-7; TRBD2 agrees at 13 bases. The assigned J gene may be wrong: the sequence end matches TRBJ2-5 better. This CDR3 has 16 amino acids. The CDR3 loop is CASRPGLAGEGETQYF. The CDR3 DNA follows: TGTGCCAGCAGACCAGGACTAGCGGGGGAAGGGGAGACCCAGTACTTC.

This clonotype was seen ten or more times. The J gene is TRBJ2-4, the V gene TRBV2; TRBD2 might be the D (5 bases). The CDR3 totals 12 residues. From germline, CDR1 is SNHLY and CDR2 FYNNEI. Trimming took 5 bases from V and 6 from J, leaving 8 bases between them. The CDR3 sequence: CASSSLVNIQYF. CDR3 bases: TGTGCCAGCAGTTCACTAGTAAACATTCAGTACTTC.

The chain is built from TRBV6-5 and TRBJ1-5, with 8 positions matching TRBD1. The CDR3 has 15 amino acids. V gave up 6 bases and J gave up 3 bases; unmatched junction bases: 7. Germline V lookup: CDR1 MNHEY, CDR2 SVGAGI. As DNA, the CDR3 is TGTGCCAGCAGCGAAACGGACAGGGCCAATCAGCCCCAGCATTTT. Translated, it gives CASSETDRANQPQHF.

This clonotype came up a few times. V and J are TRBV3-1 and TRBJ2-4; D unclear. V was clipped by 1 base and J by 13 bases, with 11 bases between them. The germline gives CDR1 LGHDT, CDR2 YNNKEL (reference sequence). The CDR3 has 12 amino acids. The CDR3 sequence: CASSQGQLSQYF. The DNA for the CDR3 is TGTGCCAGCAGCCAAGGGCAGTTGTCCCAGTACTTC.

The chain employs TRBV9 and TRBJ2-5; D gene ambiguous. V was pared by 5 bases and J by 4 bases, with 12 bases between. The length of the CDR3 is 13 residues. The V gene's germline CDR1 is SGDLS and CDR2 YYNGEE. CDR3 coding DNA: TGTGCCAGCAGTGTAATGGGTCTAGAGACCCAGTACTTC. Protein sequence: CASSVMGLETQYF.

The rearrangement uses TRBV20-1 and TRBJ2-1; perhaps TRBD2 as D (7 bases). This CDR3 comprises 14 residues. Looked up from germline, CDR1 is DFQATT and CDR2 is SNEGSKA (reference sequence). Trimming took 5 bases from V and 5 from J, leaving 16 bases between them. CDR3 protein: CSALGGDTHNEQFF. CDR3 coding DNA: TGCAGTGCTCTGGGAGGGGACACACACAATGAGCAGTTCTTC.